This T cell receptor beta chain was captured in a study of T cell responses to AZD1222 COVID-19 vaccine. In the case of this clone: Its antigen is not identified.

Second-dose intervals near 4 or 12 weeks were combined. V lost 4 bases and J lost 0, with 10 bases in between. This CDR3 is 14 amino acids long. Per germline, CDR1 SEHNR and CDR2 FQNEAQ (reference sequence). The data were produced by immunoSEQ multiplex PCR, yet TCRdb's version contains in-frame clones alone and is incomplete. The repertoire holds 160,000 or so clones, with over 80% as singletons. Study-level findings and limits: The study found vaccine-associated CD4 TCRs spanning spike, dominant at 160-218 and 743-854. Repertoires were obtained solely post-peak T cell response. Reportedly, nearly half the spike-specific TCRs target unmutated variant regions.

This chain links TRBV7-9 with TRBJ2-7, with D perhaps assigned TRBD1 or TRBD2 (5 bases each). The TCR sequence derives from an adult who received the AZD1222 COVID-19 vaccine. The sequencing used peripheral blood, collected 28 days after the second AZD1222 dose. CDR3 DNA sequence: TGTGCCAGCAGCTCCGGGACCGTCTCCTACGAGCAGTACTTC. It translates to CASSSGTVSYEQYF.